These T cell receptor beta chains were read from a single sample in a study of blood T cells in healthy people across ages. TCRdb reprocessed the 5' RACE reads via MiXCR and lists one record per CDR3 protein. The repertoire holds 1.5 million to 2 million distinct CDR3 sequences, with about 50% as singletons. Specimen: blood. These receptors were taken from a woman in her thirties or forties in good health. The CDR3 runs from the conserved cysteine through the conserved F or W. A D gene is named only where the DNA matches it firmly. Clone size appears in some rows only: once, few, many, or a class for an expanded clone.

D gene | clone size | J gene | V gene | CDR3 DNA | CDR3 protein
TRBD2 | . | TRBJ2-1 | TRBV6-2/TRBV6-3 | TGTGCCAGCAGCCCCGTGGCGGGGGTATACAATGAGCAGTTCTTC | CASSPVAGVYNEQFF
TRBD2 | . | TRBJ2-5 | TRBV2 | TGTGCCAGCAGTGAGGCTAGCGGGAGCCAAGAGACCCAGTACTTC | CASSEASGSQETQYF
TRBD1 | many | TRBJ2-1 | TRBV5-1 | TGCGCCAGCAGCTACCAGGGGGCAAGCTCCTACAATGAGCAGTTCTTC | CASSYQGASSYNEQFF
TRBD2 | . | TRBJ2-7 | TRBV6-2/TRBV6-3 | TGTGCCAGCAGTAAACAGGGACTAGTCGCCTACGAGCAGTACTTC | CASSKQGLVAYEQYF
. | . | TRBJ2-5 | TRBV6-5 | TGTGCCAGCAGTTACTCGAGGCCTGAGGGAAAAGAGACCCAGTACTTC | CASSYSRPEGKETQYF
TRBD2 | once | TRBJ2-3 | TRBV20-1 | TGCAGTGCTGTAGCGGGGTACACAGATACGCAGTATTTT | CSAVAGYTDTQYF
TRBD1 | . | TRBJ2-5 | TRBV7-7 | TGTGCTAGCAGCTCGGACAGGGGTTTTGAGACCCAGTACTTC | CASSSDRGFETQYF
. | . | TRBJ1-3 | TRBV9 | TGTGCCAGCAGCTCTTTCTCTGGAAACACCATATATTTT | CASSSFSGNTIYF
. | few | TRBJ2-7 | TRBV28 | TGTGCCAGCAGTCCCGGACAGACCACCTACGAGCAGTACTTC | CASSPGQTTYEQYF
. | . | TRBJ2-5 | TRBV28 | TGTGCCAGCAGTCGGTGGGACAAGGAGACCCAGTACTTC | CASSRWDKETQYF
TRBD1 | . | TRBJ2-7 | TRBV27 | TGTGCCAGCGGAAGACAGGGGTCCTCCTACGAGCAGTACTTC | CASGRQGSSYEQYF
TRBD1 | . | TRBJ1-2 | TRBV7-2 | TGTGCCAGCAGCTTAGTCACTCCGGGACAGGGAGCTAACTATGGCTACACCTTC | CASSLVTPGQGANYGYTF
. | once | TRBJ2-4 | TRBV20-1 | TGCAGTGCTTCCGGGAACGCCAAAAACATTCAGTACTTC | CSASGNAKNIQYF
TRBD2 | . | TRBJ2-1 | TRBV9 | TGTGCCAGCAGCGGACTAGCGGGGGAGCACAATGAGCAGTTCTTC | CASSGLAGEHNEQFF
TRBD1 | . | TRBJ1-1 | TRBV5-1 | TGCGCCAGCAGCTTGGAGGTCGGCGACAGGGTGAACACTGAAGCTTTCTTT | CASSLEVGDRVNTEAFF
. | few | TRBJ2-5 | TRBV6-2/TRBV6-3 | TGTGCCAGCAGTTACCAGAGGGGAGAGGCGGAGACCCAGTACTTC | CASSYQRGEAETQYF
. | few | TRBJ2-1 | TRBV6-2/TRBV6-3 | TGTGCCAGCAGCGTGGGCCACGATGAGCAGTTCTTC | CASSVGHDEQFF
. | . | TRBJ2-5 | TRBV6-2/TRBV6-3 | TGTGCCAGCAGTTACGACTCAAGGGGGCAAGAGACCCAGTACTTC | CASSYDSRGQETQYF
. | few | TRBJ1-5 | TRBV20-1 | TGCAGTGGGGAACAGGGTGAGCAGCCCCAGCATTTT | CSGEQGEQPQHF
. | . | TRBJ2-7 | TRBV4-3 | TGCGCCAGCAGCCGAGATTGGTTATCGGGTTCAGAGCAGTACTTC | CASSRDWLSGSEQYF
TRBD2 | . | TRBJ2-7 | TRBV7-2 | TGTGCCCGCAGCTCAAAGGGCGGGGGAGCCTACGAGCAGTACTTC | CARSSKGGGAYEQYF
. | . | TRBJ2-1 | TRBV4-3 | TGCGCCAGCAGCCAAGATCCAGGACCTCGAAACGATGAGCAGTTCTTC | CASSQDPGPRNDEQFF